This record covers a single T cell receptor beta chain. The source of the sample is a study of blood T cell repertoires in COVID-19. Only in-frame clones appear in the TCRdb table, and some are missing; sequencing was by immunoSEQ multiplex PCR. The repertoire holds 360,000 or so clones, with around 92% as singletons. Source material: PBMCs or T cells enriched from blood (not recorded which). This TCR was recovered from a woman aged 30 to 39 who had recovered from COVID-19.

The CDR3 coding sequence is TGTGCCACCAAGCTAGCGGGAGACCCTCTCTACAATGAGCAGTTCTTC. It yields the protein CATKLAGDPLYNEQFF. The rearrangement joins TRBV19 to TRBJ2-1, with 10 positions matching TRBD2. Trimming at V came to 10 bases and at J to 3 bases, leaving 12 bases not matched to a gene. In germline, CDR1 is LNHDA, CDR2 SQIVND (reference sequence). CDR3 length: 16 residues.